This T cell receptor beta chain was identified during a study of CD8 T cells in Susac syndrome. With random hexamers, roughly 0.45 to 1 ug RNA was reverse transcribed. Each CDR3 protein gets one entry after TCRdb re-called the immunoSEQ multiplex PCR reads with MiXCR. The table includes around 130,000 distinct CDR3 sequences, about 95% detected once. Sequenced: CD4+ T cells from PBMCs. The clonotype was recovered from a human donor with multiple sclerosis.

Written as DNA, the CDR3 is TGTGCCAGCGGCAGCGCTGACTCCTACGAGCAGTACTTC. Its translation is CASGSADSYEQYF. The chain is built from TRBV6-1 and TRBJ2-7; D uncertain. Germline V lookup: CDR1 MNHNS, CDR2 SASEGT. There are 13 residues in the CDR3. Trimming shortened V by 8 bases and J by 0 bases, and 11 bases separated the two germline ends.